This T cell receptor (beta chain) comes out of a study of blood T cells in healthy people across ages. Combining a sample-barcoded 5' primer with a J-beta primer mix, a second PCR ran for about 6 to 12 cycles. TCRdb redid the calling of the 5' RACE reads with MiXCR, one entry per CDR3 protein. The data contain 1.5 million to 2 million distinct CDR3 sequences, roughly 50% of them singletons. Regarding the study as a whole: The recorded TCR beta diversity per million T cells decreased in a roughly linear manner with age. Fewer expanded clones and more diversity marked long-lived versus aged donors.

Donation came from healthy Caucasian individuals in Russia who were aged 6 to 90. V was clipped by 3 bases and J by 5 bases, with 10 bases between them. Looked up from germline, CDR1 is SGHTA and CDR2 is FQGNSA. The CDR3 runs to 13 residues. This clonotype appeared many times. As yet, its antigen is unknown. The clonotype comes from a woman in her thirties or forties in good health. The sample consisted of blood. The V and J genes are TRBV7-2 and TRBJ2-5; D might be TRBD2 (5 bases). This CDR3 reads CASSFGLVETQYF. The CDR3 DNA sequence: TGTGCCAGCAGCTTTGGACTCGTGGAGACCCAGTACTTC.